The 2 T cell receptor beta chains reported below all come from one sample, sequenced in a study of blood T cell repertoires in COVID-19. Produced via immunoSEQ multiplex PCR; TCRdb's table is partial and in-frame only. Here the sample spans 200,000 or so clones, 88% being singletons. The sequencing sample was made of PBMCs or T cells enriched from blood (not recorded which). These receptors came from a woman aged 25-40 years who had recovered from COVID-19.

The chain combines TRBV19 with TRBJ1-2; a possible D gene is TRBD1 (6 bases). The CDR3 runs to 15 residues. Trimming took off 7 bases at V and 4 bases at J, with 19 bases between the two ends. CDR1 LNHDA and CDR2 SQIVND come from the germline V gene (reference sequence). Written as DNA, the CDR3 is TGTGCCAGTAAAGACGAAGCTGGACAGCCCTATGGCTACACCTTC. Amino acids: CASKDEAGQPYGYTF.

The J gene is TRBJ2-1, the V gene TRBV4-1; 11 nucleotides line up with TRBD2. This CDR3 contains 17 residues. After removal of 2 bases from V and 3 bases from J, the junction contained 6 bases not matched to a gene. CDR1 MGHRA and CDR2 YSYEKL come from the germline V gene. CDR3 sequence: CASSQPFLAGGYNEQFF. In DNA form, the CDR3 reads TGCGCCAGCAGCCAACCTTTCCTAGCGGGGGGCTACAATGAGCAGTTCTTC.